The rows below give T cell receptor beta chains drawn from one sample of a study of T cells after posttransplantation cyclophosphamide. Method: immunoSEQ multiplex PCR; TCRdb's copy keeps in-frame clones and lacks some. In the table there are over 5,500 clones, 78% of which are singletons. The specimen sequenced was memory CD4+ T cells sorted from blood. These receptor sequences come from a woman in her 50s in good health and a related stem cell transplant donor. Each CDR3 is given with its conserved first and last residue. The D gene is left open where the match is weak. A clone size is listed for some rows: how often the clone was seen (once, few, many), or a class if it is expanded.

TRBV25-1	.	TRBJ2-5	TRBD2	CASSTPRVAGGEETQYF	TGTGCCAGCAGTACCCCGAGGGTAGCGGGAGGAGAAGAGACCCAGTACTTC
TRBV7-2	.	TRBJ2-5	TRBD2	CASSFRLAGQETQYF	TGTGCCAGCAGCTTTAGACTAGCGGGGCAAGAGACCCAGTACTTC
TRBV29-1	.	TRBJ2-2	.	CGGGGGAGELFF	TGCGGAGGTGGAGGGGGGGCCGGGGAGCTGTTTTTT
TRBV11-2	.	TRBJ2-7	TRBD2	CASTKSLAGVFTEQYF	TGTGCCAGCACCAAAAGCCTAGCGGGAGTTTTCACCGAGCAGTACTTC
TRBV7-9	.	TRBJ2-3	.	CASSFKNTQYF	TGTGCCAGCAGCTTTAAAAATACGCAGTATTTT
TRBV19	.	TRBJ1-1	.	CASSIDPKNTEAFF	TGTGCCAGTAGTATAGATCCCAAGAACACTGAAGCTTTCTTT
TRBV11-2	.	TRBJ1-1	.	CASSSRPTTEAFF	TGTGCCAGCAGCTCCAGGCCGACCACTGAAGCTTTCTTT
TRBV7-9	.	TRBJ2-5	.	CASSPPFRVGETQYF	TGTGCCAGCAGCCCCCCGTTCAGGGTCGGAGAGACCCAGTACTTC
TRBV9	.	TRBJ2-3	TRBD2	CASSATAGGPSNTQYF	TGTGCCAGCAGCGCTACAGCGGGAGGGCCGTCGAATACGCAGTATTTT
TRBV5-4	.	TRBJ1-1	.	CASSQDRNTEAFF	TGTGCCAGCAGCCAGGACAGGAACACTGAAGCTTTCTTT
TRBV5-1	.	TRBJ2-1	TRBD2	CASSVTSGTLYNEQFF	TGCGCCAGCAGCGTGACTAGCGGGACGCTCTACAATGAGCAGTTCTTC
TRBV7-9	.	TRBJ1-1	.	CASSLGGGPNTEAFF	TGTGCCAGCAGCTTAGGCGGAGGGCCGAACACTGAAGCTTTCTTT
TRBV27	once	TRBJ1-2	TRBD1	CASSPNFRQGTRRGYTF	TGTGCCAGCAGTCCGAATTTTCGACAGGGGACGCGGAGAGGCTACACCTTC
TRBV28	.	TRBJ2-3	TRBD2	CASSFSGGGIIDTQYF	TGTGCCAGCAGTTTCTCGGGAGGGGGGATTATAGATACGCAGTATTTT
TRBV7-3	.	TRBJ2-2	TRBD2	CASSLQRLAGGNTGELFF	TGTGCCAGCAGCTTACAGAGACTAGCGGGAGGGAACACCGGGGAGCTGTTTTTT
TRBV5-1	.	TRBJ2-5	.	CASSRGGEETQYF	TGCGCCAGCAGCAGGGGCGGGGAAGAGACCCAGTACTTC
TRBV15	few	TRBJ2-1	.	CATSRARGLGENEQFF	TGTGCCACCAGCAGGGCGCGCGGGCTGGGTGAGAATGAGCAGTTCTTC
TRBV6-5	.	TRBJ2-7	.	CASSDEGPTYEQYF	TGTGCCAGCAGTGATGAGGGCCCTACCTACGAGCAGTACTTC
TRBV15	.	TRBJ2-7	TRBD2	CATSRETGGSYEQYF	TGTGCCACCAGCAGAGAGACGGGGGGGAGCTACGAGCAGTACTTC
TRBV6-5	.	TRBJ1-2	TRBD1	CASSYSFQQGGYGYTF	TGTGCCAGCAGTTACTCGTTTCAACAGGGGGGCTATGGCTACACCTTC
TRBV29-1	once	TRBJ1-1	TRBD1	CSVCGLQGKNTEAFF	TGCAGCGTTTGTGGGCTACAGGGGAAGAACACTGAAGCTTTCTTT
TRBV4-2	.	TRBJ2-3	TRBD1	CASSQVQGWNTQYF	TGTGCCAGCAGCCAAGTACAGGGGTGGAATACGCAGTATTTT
TRBV30	.	TRBJ2-3	TRBD2	CAWSSGSGNTDTQYF	TGTGCCTGGAGCAGTGGTAGCGGGAACACAGATACGCAGTATTTT
TRBV7-3	once	TRBJ1-2	.	CASSLNRGGAKGYTF	TGTGCCAGCAGCTTAAATCGGGGGGGGGCGAAAGGCTACACCTTC
TRBV15	few	TRBJ1-3	TRBD1	CATSRTGEGNTIYF	TGTGCCACCAGCCGGACAGGAGAAGGAAACACCATATATTTT
TRBV7-8	.	TRBJ2-5	.	CASLSSVWETQYF	TGTGCCAGCCTTTCGAGTGTATGGGAGACCCAGTACTTC
TRBV4-1	.	TRBJ2-3	TRBD2	CASSSNELAGVRRTDTQYF	TGCGCCAGCAGCTCTAATGAACTAGCGGGAGTTCGACGCACAGATACGCAGTATTTT